This TCR beta chain was recovered during a study of post-analysis software for immune sequencing data. Study details: Relapsing-remitting, secondary progressive and progressive-relapsing forms of multiple sclerosis all featured among disease courses.

TCR beta cDNA libraries included unique molecular identifiers. TCRdb itself ran the PCR reads through MiXCR, one entry per CDR3 protein. The table records about 540,000 distinct CDR3 sequences, about a third of them present only once. CDR1 MNHEY and CDR2 SMNVEV come from the germline V gene (reference sequence). V was clipped by 1 base and J by 4 bases; unmatched bases: 10. This CDR3 comprises 17 residues. Overall study results and limits: Strong co-clustering by F measure was evident for samples that had been prepared in the same batch. There was significantly lower normalized Chao1 diversity in multiple sclerosis patients than in controls. The study found TRBV5-6, TRBV5-1 and TRBV20-1 among a few TRBV segments more frequent in patients than controls.

Note on this clonotype: Its specificity is unknown.

The TCR was taken from a girl between 2 and 17 years old with multiple sclerosis. Input material: blood. The chain combines TRBV27 with TRBJ2-5, with 9 positions matching TRBD1. The CDR3 loop is CASSLFPIQGAGETQYF. The CDR3 DNA sequence: TGTGCCAGCAGTTTATTCCCCATACAGGGGGCAGGAGAGACCCAGTACTTC.